These T cell receptor beta chains were read from a single sample in a study of shared T cell receptors in the human thymus. The method was immunoSEQ multiplex PCR; TCRdb's version includes in-frame clones alone and lacks a portion of them. The sample carries 700,000 or so clones, 75% to 90% recorded once. In addition, the sample was reused for a study of human thymus T cells.

Sequences were obtained from thymocytes. The receptor set was obtained from a girl less than two years old with a congenital heart defect. Each CDR3 is given without its conserved first and last residue.

v_call cdr3_aa
TRBV19 ASSMATGLNSPLH
TRBV5-5 ASSQGATENSNQPQH
TRBV28 ASRGGEQY
TRBV5-4 ASSLNLHGEEGYT
TRBV7-9 ASSLAQAGNTIY
TRBV28 ATTVSHCEGMPVYSNQPQH
TRBV14 ASNPPTGTEAF
TRBV5-4 ASRQGLQETQY
TRBV7-3 ASSLDRGSYNEQF
TRBV7-6 ASSQGTGDTDTQY
TRBV9 ASSVNACCDGGETQY
TRBV7-2 ASSLLRGAWETQY
TRBV7-8 ASSLAAGTYGYT